A selection of T cell receptor beta chains follows, all from one sample in a study of cytomegalovirus exposure and HLA in healthy donors. Repertoires were generated with immunoSEQ multiplex PCR, while TCRdb's copy carries only in-frame clones and drops some. The sample's table shows roughly 100,000 clones. Sequenced: PBMCs. The receptors here all came from a man aged 35-49 years in good health and CMV-seronegative. Each CDR3 is given with its conserved first and last residue.

J,length,V,CDR3
TRBJ2-1,11,TRBV18,CASALANEQFF
TRBJ1-2,12,TRBV7-2,CASSSGYEGYTF
TRBJ1-6,19,TRBV11-2,CASSFETGEVTSYNSPLHF
TRBJ2-5,13,TRBV7-2,CASSSHMRETQYF
TRBJ1-3,15,TRBV6-6,CASIDLTDSGNTIYF
TRBJ2-1,15,TRBV19,CASSRSSSSYNEQFF
TRBJ2-5,17,TRBV7-7,CASSSLGQGLRGETQYF
TRBJ1-3,15,TRBV6-1,CASRSGGSSGNTIYF
NA,15,TRBV11-2,CASSLASGGANEQYF
TRBJ2-3,15,TRBV5-5,CASSPRDRFTDTQYF
TRBJ2-3,16,TRBV13,CASSFLTSGSSATQYF
TRBJ2-1,13,TRBV6-1,CASKETVLHEQFF
TRBJ2-1,12,TRBV10-3,CALRGGANEQFF
TRBJ1-5,14,TRBV15,CATSDHRGNQPQHF
TRBJ2-5,8,TRBV29-1,CSSGTQYF
TRBJ1-2,11,TRBV30,CAWTTVYGYTF
TRBJ1-1,14,TRBV5-8,CASSFLDRDTEAFF
TRBJ1-1,14,TRBV7-9,CASSLYDRDSEAFF
TRBJ1-2,15,TRBV9,CASSPRTGPNYGYTF
TRBJ1-4,15,TRBV4-3,CASSQERQGYEKLFF
TRBJ2-2,14,TRBV10-2,CASTPTGITGELFF
TRBJ1-1,16,TRBV21-1,CASSKGDRGRVTEAFF
TRBJ1-4,15,TRBV6-6,CASNLMEGMNEKLFF
TRBJ2-1,19,TRBV9,CASSDPGLAGGANWDEQFF
TRBJ1-2,13,TRBV5-5,CASSLTGKALYTF